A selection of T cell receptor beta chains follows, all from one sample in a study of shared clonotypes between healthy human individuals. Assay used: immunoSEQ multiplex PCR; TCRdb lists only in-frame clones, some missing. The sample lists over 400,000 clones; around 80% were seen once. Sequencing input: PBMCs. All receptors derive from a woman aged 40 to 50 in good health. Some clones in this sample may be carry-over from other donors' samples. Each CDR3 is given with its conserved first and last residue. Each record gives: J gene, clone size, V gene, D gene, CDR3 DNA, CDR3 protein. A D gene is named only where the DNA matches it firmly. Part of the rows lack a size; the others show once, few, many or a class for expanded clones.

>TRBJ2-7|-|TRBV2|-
TGTGCCAGCACCGGAGGACTAAACTACGAGCAGTACTTC
CASTGGLNYEQYF
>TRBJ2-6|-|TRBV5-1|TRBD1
TGCGCCAGCAGCCTCGACAGGGTTGGGGCCAACGTCCTGACTTTC
CASSLDRVGANVLTF
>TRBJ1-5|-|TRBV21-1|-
TGTGCCAGCAGCAAACCCGCCCACAGGGTTGATCAGCCCCAGCATTTT
CASSKPAHRVDQPQHF
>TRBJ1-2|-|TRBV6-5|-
TGTGCCAGCAGCAGTGGCCGTCAGAGCTATGGCTACACCTTC
CASSSGRQSYGYTF
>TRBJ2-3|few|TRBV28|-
TGTGCCAGCACCCTTGGAGGGGGAGTATTTCACGTTGATACGCAGTATTTT
CASTLGGGVFHVDTQYF
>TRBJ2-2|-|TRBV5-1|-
TGCGCCAGCAGCCTGACGTCGGGGAACACCGGGGAGCTGTTTTTT
CASSLTSGNTGELFF
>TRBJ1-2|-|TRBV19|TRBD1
TGTGCCAGTAGTGGCGACCGGACAGGAGACTATGGCTACACCTTC
CASSGDRTGDYGYTF
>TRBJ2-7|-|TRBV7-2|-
TGTGCCAGCAGCTTTCGAGACCAGGGGACCCCGTACTTC
CASSFRDQGTPYF
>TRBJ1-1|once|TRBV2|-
TGTGCCAGCAACAGGGAACCGCCTGAAGCTTTCTTT
CASNREPPEAFF
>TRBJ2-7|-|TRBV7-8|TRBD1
TGTGCCAGCAAGAAAGAACGACAGGGGAACTACGAGCAGTACTTC
CASKKERQGNYEQYF
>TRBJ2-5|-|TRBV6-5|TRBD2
TGTGCCAGCAGTCCCTCACTAGCGGGAGATGAGACCCAGTACTTC
CASSPSLAGDETQYF
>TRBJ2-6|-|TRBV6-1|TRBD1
TGTGCCAGCAGTGAAAGAGACAGGGGGCGGAATGGGGCCAACGTCCTGACTTTC
CASSERDRGRNGANVLTF
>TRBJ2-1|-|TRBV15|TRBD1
TGTGCCACCAGCAGAGAGCGACAGGGAAATGAGCAGTTCTTC
CATSRERQGNEQFF
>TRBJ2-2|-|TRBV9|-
TGTGCCAGCAGCGCCCAGCCGGGACCATGGGAGCTGTTTTTT
CASSAQPGPWELFF
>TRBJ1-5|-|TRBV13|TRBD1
TGTGCCAGCAGCACTAGGACAGGGGGACAGCCCCAGCATTTT
CASSTRTGGQPQHF
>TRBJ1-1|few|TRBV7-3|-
TGTGCCAGCAGCTTATCCGCGAACACTGAAGCTTTCTTT
CASSLSANTEAFF
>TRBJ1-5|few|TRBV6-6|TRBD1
TGTGCCAGCAGTTTCCCTACAGGGGGCGCCGGCCAGCCCCAGCATTTT
CASSFPTGGAGQPQHF
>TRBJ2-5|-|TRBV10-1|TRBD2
TGCGCCAGCAGTGATGAATCGCGGGGGGTCGGGGAGACCCAGTACTTC
CASSDESRGVGETQYF
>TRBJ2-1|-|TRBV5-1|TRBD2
TGCGCCAGCAGCTTTAGACTAGCGGGGGCCAGGTCCTACAATGAGCAGTTCTTC
CASSFRLAGARSYNEQFF
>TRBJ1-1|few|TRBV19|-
TGTGCCAGTACCCTAAGGGGAGGAAACACTGAAGCTTTCTTT
CASTLRGGNTEAFF
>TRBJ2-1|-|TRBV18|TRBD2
TGTGCCAGCTCACCAAGGGTGAATAGCGGGAGGGCCCTCTACAATGAGCAGTTCTTC
CASSPRVNSGRALYNEQFF
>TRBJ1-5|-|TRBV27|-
TGTGCCAGCAGTAGACAACCGGATAGCAATCAGCCCCAGCATTTT
CASSRQPDSNQPQHF
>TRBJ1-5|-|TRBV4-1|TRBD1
TGCGCCAGCAGCCGGGACAGGGGTCAGAATCAGCCCCAGCATTTT
CASSRDRGQNQPQHF
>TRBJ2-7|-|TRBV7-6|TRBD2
TGTGCCAGCAGCTTAGGCGGGAGTTTCTACGAGCAGTACTTC
CASSLGGSFYEQYF
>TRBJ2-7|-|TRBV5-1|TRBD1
TGCGCCAGCAGCCCGCGGCCGGGACAGGGATTCCACGAGCAGTACTTC
CASSPRPGQGFHEQYF
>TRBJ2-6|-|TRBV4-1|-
TGCGCCAGCAGCCAAGGGAGGGGCGCCGGGGGGGCCAACGTCCTGACTTTC
CASSQGRGAGGANVLTF
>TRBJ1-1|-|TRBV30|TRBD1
TGTGCCTGGAGTCGGGGACAGATGAACACTGAAGCTTTCTTT
CAWSRGQMNTEAFF
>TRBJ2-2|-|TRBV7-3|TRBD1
TGTGCCAGCAGCATGTCCGGGACAGGGGACACCGGGGAGCTGTTTTTT
CASSMSGTGDTGELFF
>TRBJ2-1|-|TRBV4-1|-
TGCGCCAGCAGCCAAGTCTACAACTACAATGAGCAGTTCTTC
CASSQVYNYNEQFF
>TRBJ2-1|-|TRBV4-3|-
TGCGCCAGCAGCCAGGGACCCCTACGGGACATAATCCACAATGAGCAGTTCTTC
CASSQGPLRDIIHNEQFF
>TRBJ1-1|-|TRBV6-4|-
TGTGCCAGCAGTGACGAAGGTGGGGGGGTAGCTTTCTTT
CASSDEGGGVAFF
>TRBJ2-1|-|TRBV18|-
TGTGCCAGCTCACGAGGAGGAAGCTCCTACAATGAGCAGTTCTTC
CASSRGGSSYNEQFF
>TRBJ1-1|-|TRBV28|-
TGTGCCAGCAGTCCCGTGGGCAGAAATGAAGCTTTCTTT
CASSPVGRNEAFF
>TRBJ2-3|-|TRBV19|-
TGTGCCAGTAGGCCCCGTGGAACACACACAGATACGCAGTATTTT
CASRPRGTHTDTQYF
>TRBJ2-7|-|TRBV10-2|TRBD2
TGCGCCAGCAGTGGGCCGACTAGCGGGAACTACGAGCAGTACTTC
CASSGPTSGNYEQYF
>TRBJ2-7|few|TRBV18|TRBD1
TGTGCCAGCTCACAGGGACAGGGGACTTACTACGAGCAGTACTTC
CASSQGQGTYYEQYF
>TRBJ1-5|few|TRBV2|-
TGTGCCAGCAGTGGCCCCTTTCTGCCCCAGCATTTT
CASSGPFLPQHF
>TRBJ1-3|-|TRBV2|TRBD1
TGTGCCAGCAGTGAATCCCGGGACAGCTCTGGAAACACCATATATTTT
CASSESRDSSGNTIYF
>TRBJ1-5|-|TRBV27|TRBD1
TGTGCCAGCAGTTTCCAGACAGGGTTTCAGCCCCAGCATTTT
CASSFQTGFQPQHF
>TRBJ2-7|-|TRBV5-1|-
TGCGCCAGCAGCTTGGTTGGGAGTCGGTACGAGCAGTACTTC
CASSLVGSRYEQYF
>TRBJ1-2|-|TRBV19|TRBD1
TGTGCCAGTAGTCTGGCGGGACAGTTTCTGGGTACGGGTGGCTACACCTTC
CASSLAGQFLGTGGYTF
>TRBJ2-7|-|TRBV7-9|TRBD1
TGTGCCAGCAGCTTGTCAGGGGGCGAGCAGTACTTC
CASSLSGGEQYF
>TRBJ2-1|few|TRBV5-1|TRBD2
TGCGCCAGCAGCTTGGTTTGGGCCAGCGGGAGTGAGGATGAGCAGTTCTTC
CASSLVWASGSEDEQFF
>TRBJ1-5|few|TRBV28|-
TGTGCCAGCCGTCGCCAGAATAGCAATCAGCCCCAGCATTTT
CASRRQNSNQPQHF
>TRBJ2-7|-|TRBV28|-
TGTGCCAGCACCTCCGGCAGATCGGCCTACGAGCAGTACTTC
CASTSGRSAYEQYF
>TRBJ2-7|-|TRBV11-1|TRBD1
TGTGCCAGCAGCTCAACGGGACAGGGGATGAAATACGAGCAGTACTTC
CASSSTGQGMKYEQYF
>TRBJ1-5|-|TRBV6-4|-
TGTGCCAGCAGTGCTGAGGAGGATCAGCCCCAGCATTTT
CASSAEEDQPQHF
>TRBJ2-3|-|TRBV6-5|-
TGTGCCAGCACCTTGAGGGATACGCAGTATTTT
CASTLRDTQYF
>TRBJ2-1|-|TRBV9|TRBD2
TGTGCCAGCAGCGTAGGGCCCGCTAGCGGGAGCCACAATGAGCAGTTCTTC
CASSVGPASGSHNEQFF
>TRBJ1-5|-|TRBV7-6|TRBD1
TGTGCCAGCAGACTCCCGGCAGGGGGCACAAATCAGCCCCAGCATTTT
CASRLPAGGTNQPQHF
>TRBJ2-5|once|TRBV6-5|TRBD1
TGTGCCAGCACCTACAGACAGGGGCCAAAAGAGACCCAGTACTTC
CASTYRQGPKETQYF
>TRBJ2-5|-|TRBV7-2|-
TGTGCCAGCAGCCCCAGCTTCATCCAAGAGACCCAGTACTTC
CASSPSFIQETQYF
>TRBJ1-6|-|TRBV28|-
TGTGCCAGCAATTATAATTCACCCCTCCACTTT
CASNYNSPLHF